This entry features one TCR beta chain sequence. Its antigen is unknown. Nothing much larger sits one base from this clone, and base qualities are not available. There are 18 amino acids in the CDR3, from cysteine to phenylalanine inclusive. Only CDR3 DNA is held: 54 bases, read in frame from base 1. CDR1 LNHDA and CDR2 SQIVND are derived from the germline V gene (reference sequence). V is trimmed back by 3 bases and J by 0 bases, and the junction contains 11 bases that no gene match accounts for. The CDR3 regions of human TCRbeta chains were analyzed by immunosequencing. The original methods were these. Repertoire TCRs were matched against a reference library of SARS-CoV-2-specific TCRs generated with the MIRA antigen-specificity platform. Breadth meant the fraction of unique TCRs that were SARS-CoV-2-associated, whereas depth meant the fraction of total T cells that were SARS-CoV-2-associated. Each spike-specific TCR was assigned to its reactive spike region and to a CD4 or CD8 class using the MIRA data. Log10-transformed breadth and depth values were compared by one-way ANOVA with Sidak's multiple comparisons tests. What TCRdb holds here is the immuneACCESS table cut down to in-frame rearrangements. Part of the clones is not present; checked against another copy, under half of the missing clones reflect an unresolved V gene, and the others are unexplained. V, J and clone size derive from that table, while D and trimming were established from the DNA sequence. In this sample the table shows around 88,000 clones, 80% to 90% of which occur a single time. In total, the top ten clones hold 5.5% to 8% of the sample.

The time point label, read with the paper, signifies: baseline before first vaccination. The vaccinee samples were drawn from two UK trials, COV001 and COV002, one of which was a single-blind randomized controlled phase 2/3 trial testing AZD1222 (ChAdOx1 nCoV-19) in healthy adults. Trial participant PBMC samples were collected at day 0 and day 28 after the second dose for TCRbeta chain sequencing. This entry comes from a study of T cell responses to AZD1222 COVID-19 vaccine (dated by TCRdb to about 2021). In the study overall: AZD1222 recipients whose second dose came at about 4 weeks and those whose second dose came at about 12 weeks were combined into one group, since spike-specific TCR depth and breadth did not differ between the two schedules. TCR sequencing covered 230 to 250 trial participants: some 210 given two doses of AZD1222 and approximately 25 given two doses of MenACWY control vaccine. Trial participants were enrolled by age into subgroups of 18-55, 56-69 and 70-plus years, and 148, 28 and 57 TCR-sequenced participants, respectively, were included in these subgroups.

Findings and caveats that apply to the study as a whole: Epitopes outside the regions mutated in the B.1.351 and B.1.1.7 variants were reportedly recognized by nearly half of the unique spike-specific TCRs. Vaccine-associated CD4 TCRs spanned the whole spike protein, with dominant responses in regions 160-218 and 743-854. Most participants were white British and females outnumbered males, and the authors suggested that clonal diversity may have been underestimated. Because no day 14 peak-response samples were available, repertoires were characterized only after the peak T cell response. Only 5 to 7 AZD1222 recipients were SARS-CoV-2 seropositive at baseline, limiting conclusions about previously exposed vaccinees. In the small 56-69-year group, the increase in depth fell short of significance, most likely because of low power. After two AZD1222 doses, spike-specific TCR breadth and depth were significantly higher than at day 0 and than in MenACWY recipients.

The chain uses TRBV19 and TRBJ1-3, with 7 bases matching TRBD1. The source material was peripheral blood, sampled on day 0 of AZD1222 vaccination. The receptor's source is an adult in good health. For the CDR3, the sequence is CASSIGTAIPSSGNTIYF. The nucleotide sequence is TGTGCCAGTAGTATCGGGACAGCGATTCCGAGCTCTGGAAACACCATATATTTT.